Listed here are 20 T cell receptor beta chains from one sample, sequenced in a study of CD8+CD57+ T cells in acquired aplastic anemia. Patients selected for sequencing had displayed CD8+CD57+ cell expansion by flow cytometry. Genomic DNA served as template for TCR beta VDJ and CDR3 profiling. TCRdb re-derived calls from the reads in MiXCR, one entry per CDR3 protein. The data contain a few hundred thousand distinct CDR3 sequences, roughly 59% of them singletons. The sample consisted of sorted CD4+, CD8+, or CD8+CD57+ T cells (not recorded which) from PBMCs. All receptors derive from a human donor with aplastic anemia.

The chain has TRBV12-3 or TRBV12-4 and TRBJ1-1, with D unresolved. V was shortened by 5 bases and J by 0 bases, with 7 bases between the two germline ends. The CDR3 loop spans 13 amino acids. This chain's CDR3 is CASSPQMNTEAFF. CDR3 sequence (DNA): TGTGCCAGCAGTCCCCAGATGAACACTGAAGCTTTCTTT.

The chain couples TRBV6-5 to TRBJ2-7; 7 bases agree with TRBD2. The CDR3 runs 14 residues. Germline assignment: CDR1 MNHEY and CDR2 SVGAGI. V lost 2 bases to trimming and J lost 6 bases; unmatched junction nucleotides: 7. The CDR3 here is CASSYGRGISEQYF. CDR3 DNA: TGTGCCAGCAGTTACGGGAGGGGTATCTCCGAGCAGTACTTC.

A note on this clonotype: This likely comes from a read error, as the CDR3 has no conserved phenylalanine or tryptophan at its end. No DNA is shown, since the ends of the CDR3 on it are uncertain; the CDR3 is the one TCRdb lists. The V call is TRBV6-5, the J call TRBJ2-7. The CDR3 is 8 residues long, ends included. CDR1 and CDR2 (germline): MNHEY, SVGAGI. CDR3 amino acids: CASSYSKA.

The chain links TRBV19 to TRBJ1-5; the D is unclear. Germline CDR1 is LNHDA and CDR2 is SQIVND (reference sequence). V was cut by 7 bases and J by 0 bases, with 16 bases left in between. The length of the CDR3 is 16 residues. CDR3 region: CASNEPYLDSNQPQHF. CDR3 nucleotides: TGTGCCAGTAACGAACCTTACCTTGATAGCAATCAGCCCCAGCATTTT. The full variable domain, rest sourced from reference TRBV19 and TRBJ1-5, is DGGITQSPKYLFRKEGQNVTLSCEQNLNHDAMYWYRQDPGQGLRLIYYSQIVNDFQKGDIAEGYSVSREKKESFPLTVTSAQKNPTAFYLCASNEPYLDSNQPQHFGDGTRLSIL.

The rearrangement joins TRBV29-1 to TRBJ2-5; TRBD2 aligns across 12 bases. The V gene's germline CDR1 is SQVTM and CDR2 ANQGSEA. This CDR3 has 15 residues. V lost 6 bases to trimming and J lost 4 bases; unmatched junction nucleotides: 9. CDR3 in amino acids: CSVHLTSGGPETQYF. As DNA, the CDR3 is TGCAGCGTCCACCTGACTAGCGGGGGCCCAGAGACCCAGTACTTC.

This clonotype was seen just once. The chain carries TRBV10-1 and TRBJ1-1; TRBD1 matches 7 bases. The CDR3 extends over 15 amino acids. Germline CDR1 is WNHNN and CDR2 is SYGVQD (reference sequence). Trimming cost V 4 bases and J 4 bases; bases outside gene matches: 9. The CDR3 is CASSVGTAASTEAFF. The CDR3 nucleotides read TGCGCCAGCAGTGTAGGGACAGCGGCGTCCACTGAAGCTTTCTTT.

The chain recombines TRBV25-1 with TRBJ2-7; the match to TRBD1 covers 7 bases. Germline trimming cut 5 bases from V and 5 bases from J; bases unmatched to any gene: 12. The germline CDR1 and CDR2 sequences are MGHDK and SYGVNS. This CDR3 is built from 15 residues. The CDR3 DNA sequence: TGTGCCAGCAGTTCCTTCCTGACCACAGGGGACGAGCAGTACTTC. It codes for CASSSFLTTGDEQYF.

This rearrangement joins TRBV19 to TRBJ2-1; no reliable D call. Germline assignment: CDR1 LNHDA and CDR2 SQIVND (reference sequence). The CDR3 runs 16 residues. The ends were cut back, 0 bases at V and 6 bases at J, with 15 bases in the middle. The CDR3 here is CASSIDPNKQGNEQFF. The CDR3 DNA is TGTGCCAGTAGTATAGATCCCAATAAACAAGGCAATGAGCAGTTCTTC.

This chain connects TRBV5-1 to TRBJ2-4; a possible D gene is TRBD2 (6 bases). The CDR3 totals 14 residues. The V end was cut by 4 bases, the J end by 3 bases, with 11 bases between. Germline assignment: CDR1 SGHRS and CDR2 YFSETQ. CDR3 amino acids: CASSREAGKNIQYF. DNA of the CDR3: TGCGCCAGCAGCAGGGAAGCGGGCAAAAACATTCAGTACTTC.

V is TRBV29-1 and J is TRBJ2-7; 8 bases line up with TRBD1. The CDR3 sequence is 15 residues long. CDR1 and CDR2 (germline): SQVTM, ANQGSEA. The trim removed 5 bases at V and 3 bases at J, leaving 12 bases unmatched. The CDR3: CSVIITGGRYYEQYF. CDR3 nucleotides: TGCAGCGTTATTATCACAGGGGGAAGGTACTACGAGCAGTACTTC.

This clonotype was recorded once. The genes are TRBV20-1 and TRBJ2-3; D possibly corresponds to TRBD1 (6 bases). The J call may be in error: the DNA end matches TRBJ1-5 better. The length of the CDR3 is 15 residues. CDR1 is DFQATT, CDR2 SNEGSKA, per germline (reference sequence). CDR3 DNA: TGCAGTGCTAGACGGGCTAGCGGGGGCGCAGATACGCAGCATTTT. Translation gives CSARRASGGADTQHF.

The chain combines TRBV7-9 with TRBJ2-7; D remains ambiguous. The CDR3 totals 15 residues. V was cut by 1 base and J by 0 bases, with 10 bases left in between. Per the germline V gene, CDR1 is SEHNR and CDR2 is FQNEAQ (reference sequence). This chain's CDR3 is CASSLVSAASYEQYF. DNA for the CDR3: TGTGCCAGCAGCTTAGTTTCGGCAGCCTCCTACGAGCAGTACTTC.

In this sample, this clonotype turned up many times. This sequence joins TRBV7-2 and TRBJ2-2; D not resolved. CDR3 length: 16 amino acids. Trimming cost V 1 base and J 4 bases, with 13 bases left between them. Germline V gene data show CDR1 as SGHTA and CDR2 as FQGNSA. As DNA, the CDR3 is TGTGCCAGCAGCTTAGAAAGGCCAAGTCCCACCGGGGAGCTGTTTTTT. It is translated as CASSLERPSPTGELFF.

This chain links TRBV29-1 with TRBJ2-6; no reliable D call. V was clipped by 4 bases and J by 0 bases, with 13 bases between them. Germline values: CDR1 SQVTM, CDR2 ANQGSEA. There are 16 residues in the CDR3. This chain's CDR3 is CSVVNGGSSGANVLTF. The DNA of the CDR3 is TGCAGCGTTGTAAACGGCGGAAGCTCTGGGGCCAACGTCCTGACTTTC.

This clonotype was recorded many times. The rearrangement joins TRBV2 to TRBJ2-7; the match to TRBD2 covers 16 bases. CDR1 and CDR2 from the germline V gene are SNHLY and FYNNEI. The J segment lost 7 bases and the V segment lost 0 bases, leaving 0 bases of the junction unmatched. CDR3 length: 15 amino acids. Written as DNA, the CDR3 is TGTGCCAGCAGTGAAGCGGGACTAGCGGGGGGGGAGCAGTACTTC. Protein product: CASSEAGLAGGEQYF.

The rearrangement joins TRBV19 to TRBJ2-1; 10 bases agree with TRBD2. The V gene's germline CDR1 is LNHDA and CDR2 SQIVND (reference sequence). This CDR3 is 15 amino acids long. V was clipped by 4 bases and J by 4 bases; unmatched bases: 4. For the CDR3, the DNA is TGTGCCAGTAGTACGGAACTAGCGGGGTACAATGAGCAGTTCTTC. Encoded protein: CASSTELAGYNEQFF.

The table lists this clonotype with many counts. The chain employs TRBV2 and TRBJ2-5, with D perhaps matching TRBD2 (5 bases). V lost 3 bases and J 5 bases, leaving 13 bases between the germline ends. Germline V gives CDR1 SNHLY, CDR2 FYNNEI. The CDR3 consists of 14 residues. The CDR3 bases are TGTGCCAGCAGTGATCCTACCCGGAGGGAGACCCAGTACTTC. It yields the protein CASSDPTRRETQYF.

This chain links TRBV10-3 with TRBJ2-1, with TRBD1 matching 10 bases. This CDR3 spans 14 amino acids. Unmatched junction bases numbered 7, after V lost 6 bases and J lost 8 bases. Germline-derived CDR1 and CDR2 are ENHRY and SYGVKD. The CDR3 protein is CAIRPGQGRDEQFF. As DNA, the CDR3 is TGTGCCATCAGGCCGGGACAGGGGAGGGATGAGCAGTTCTTC.

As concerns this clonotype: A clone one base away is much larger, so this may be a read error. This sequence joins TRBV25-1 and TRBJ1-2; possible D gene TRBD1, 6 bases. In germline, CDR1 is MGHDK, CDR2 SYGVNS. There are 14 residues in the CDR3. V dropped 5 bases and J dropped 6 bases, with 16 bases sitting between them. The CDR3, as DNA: TGTGCCAGCAGTCAAAAGGGGGTGAACGATGGCTACACCTTC. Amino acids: CASSQKGVNDGYTF.

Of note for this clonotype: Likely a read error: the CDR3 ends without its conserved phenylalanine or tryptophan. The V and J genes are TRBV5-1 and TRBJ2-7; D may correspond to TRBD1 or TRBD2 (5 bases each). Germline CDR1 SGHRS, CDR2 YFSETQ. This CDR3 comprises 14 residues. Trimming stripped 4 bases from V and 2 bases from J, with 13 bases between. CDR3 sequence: CASSLTGTTYEQYL. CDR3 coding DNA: TGCGCCAGCAGCCTGACCGGGACGACCTACGAGCAGTACCTC.